A selection of T cell receptor beta chains follows, all from one sample in a study of blood T cell repertoires in COVID-19. TCRdb keeps only in-frame clones here, not all; method: immunoSEQ multiplex PCR. The profile covers about 160,000 clones, with about four fifths appearing a single time and more than 11% taken by the ten largest. Sequences were obtained from peripheral blood. The receptor source for this set is a woman aged 80 or older with acute or convalescent COVID-19. Both conserved end residues are part of each CDR3.

v_call	j_call	cdr3_aa
TRBV11-2	TRBJ2-1	CASSLATRLKYNEQFF
TRBV5-1	TRBJ2-3	CASSSVGGGARTDTQYF
TRBV28	TRBJ1-1	CASISGGKGAFF
TRBV5-5	TRBJ2-5	CASSLAPTGQETQYF
TRBV28	TRBJ1-1	CASSTPTGLNTEAFF
TRBV5-8	TRBJ2-1	CASSSRQGRANEQFF
TRBV28	TRBJ1-2	CASSTGTGALYGYTF
TRBV2	TRBJ2-7	CASIPNADRGYEQYF
TRBV19	TRBJ2-2	CASSILPSSTGELFF
TRBV11-2	TRBJ1-1	CASTRAEGTEAFF
TRBV6-2/TRBV6-3	TRBJ1-5	CASSYSRPNNQPQHF
TRBV2	TRBJ2-1	CASSRPLAGGLNEQFF
TRBV7-3	TRBJ2-7	CASSPGVFPYEQYF
TRBV3-1/TRBV3-2	TRBJ2-3	CASSQSTHRDTQYF
TRBV7-2	TRBJ2-3	CASSFFGGPGTTDTQYF
TRBV7-2	TRBJ1-6	CASSLQGAGNSPLHF
TRBV18	TRBJ1-5	CASSPPPGGNQPQHF
TRBV28	TRBJ2-1	CASRLGAGVIYNEQFF
TRBV11-2	TRBJ1-2	CASSLEGGGYTF
TRBV2	TRBJ1-1	CARTTGEATEAFF
TRBV7-2	TRBJ1-2	CASSLSPQVYGYTF
TRBV12-5	TRBJ1-6	CASGLGGGSPLHF
TRBV7-9	TRBJ2-1	CASNDYGTGHNEQFF
TRBV5-3	TRBJ2-1	CARRAGTPPKGEQFF
TRBV5-1	TRBJ2-3	CASSLEGAGVTDTQYF
TRBV19	TRBJ1-6	CASSITSGTGRKRFLSPLHF
TRBV3-1/TRBV3-2	TRBJ2-5	CASSQGTSGGYRETQYF
TRBV28	TRBJ2-7	CASTLGPGADSSYEQYF
TRBV27	TRBJ2-3	CASSSLGGSTDTQYF
TRBV20-1	TRBJ2-7	CSASSSLHEQYF
TRBV3-1/TRBV3-2	TRBJ2-3	CASSPRSGRFDTQYF
TRBV6-5	TRBJ1-1	CASSRDRGNTEAFF
TRBV5-1	TRBJ2-7	CASSQTSGGLYEQYF
TRBV5-1	TRBJ1-1	CASSSTPNTEAFF
TRBV18	TRBJ1-1	CASSPGQGRFTEAFF
TRBV12-3/TRBV12-4	TRBJ1-1	CASSLARSKAFF
TRBV6-5	TRBJ1-2	CASSFTGTANYGYTF
TRBV4-1	TRBJ1-5	CASSRDNNQPQHF
TRBV9	TRBJ2-3	CASSVSGVSTDTQYF
TRBV7-6	TRBJ2-7	CASSIQGLAGVAEQYF
TRBV27	TRBJ1-5	CASSYRRGLHQPQHF
TRBV24-1	TRBJ2-3	CATSGTGTGSTDTQYF
TRBV27	TRBJ1-2	CASQKSTGADGYGYTF
TRBV7-9	TRBJ1-3	CASSIGQGSGNTIYF
TRBV27	TRBJ2-1	CASSSGGSYNEQFF
TRBV5-1	TRBJ1-1	CASSLGAGLSTEAFF
TRBV28	TRBJ1-2	CASKIDSRGYTF
TRBV10-1	TRBJ1-1	CASRRQRNTEAFF
TRBV13	TRBJ2-7	CASSLSGRAGVEQYF
TRBV9	TRBJ1-1	CASSEGQGATEAFF
TRBV6-6	TRBJ2-2	CASSGLAGPNTGELFF
TRBV6-2/TRBV6-3	TRBJ2-7	CASSFTSYEQYF
TRBV7-3	TRBJ1-2	CASSYSGTGNYGYTF
TRBV27	TRBJ2-7	CASSPWDSGTLYEQYF
TRBV5-1	TRBJ1-3	CASSLATGGGGNTIYF
TRBV28	TRBJ1-6	CASSSTGHLDSPLHF
TRBV2	TRBJ2-5	CASSEALSGGAETQYF
TRBV3-1/TRBV3-2	TRBJ1-2	CASSQGRDSRYGYTF
TRBV6-6	TRBJ2-7	CASTLAGGHNSYEQYF